These T cell receptor beta chains were read from a single sample in a study of OX40 agonist ivuxolimab in advanced cancers. Profiling relied on immunoSEQ multiplex PCR, and the TCRdb table lists in-frame clones only, not all of them. The table lists about 110,000 clones, about 92% of them singletons. Here the sequenced sample was CD4+ or CD8+ T cells sorted from blood, taken in a trial of the OX40 agonist ivuxolimab. These receptors originate from an adult with an advanced solid tumor such as melanoma, head and neck, liver or kidney cancer. Each CDR3 is given with its conserved first and last residue. D genes are given only for firm matches. Where a row states a size, it is once, few, many or the class of an expanded clone; other rows omit it.

- TRBJ1-5 - TRBV19 CASKETAYSNQPQHF TGTGCCAGTAAGGAGACAGCATATAGCAATCAGCCCCAGCATTTT
- TRBJ1-4 - TRBV7-2 CASSLITAATNEKLFF TGTGCCAGCAGCTTAATAACGGCTGCAACTAATGAAAAACTGTTTTTT
- TRBJ1-1 - TRBV5-6 CASSLEGWDTEAFF TGTGCCAGCAGCTTGGAGGGCTGGGACACTGAAGCTTTCTTT
TRBD1 TRBJ1-2 - TRBV4-3 CASSQPGQGALGYTF TGCGCCAGCAGCCAACCAGGACAGGGGGCGCTGGGCTACACCTTC
- TRBJ1-2 - TRBV5-1 CASTSASYGYTF TGCGCCAGCACAAGCGCGTCCTATGGCTACACCTTC
TRBD1 TRBJ2-7 few TRBV7-7 CASSLDRFDEQYF TGTGCTAGCAGCTTGGACAGGTTCGACGAGCAGTACTTC
- TRBJ1-2 - TRBV5-4 CASSQGGRQTTIYGYTF TGCGCCAGCAGCCAAGGAGGAAGACAGACTACGATCTATGGCTACACCTTC
TRBD2 TRBJ2-2 - TRBV19 CASSGTSGLGELFF TGTGCCAGCTCCGGGACTAGCGGGCTCGGGGAGCTGTTTTTT
- TRBJ1-4 once TRBV7-2 CASSLTTFITNEKLFF TGTGCCAGCAGCTTAACCACCTTTATAACTAATGAAAAACTGTTTTTT
- TRBJ2-3 - TRBV5-8 CASSILLVTQYF TGTGCCAGCAGCATCTTACTGGTCACGCAGTATTTT
- TRBJ2-2 - TRBV13 CASSLQANTGELFF TGTGCCAGCAGCCTACAGGCGAACACCGGGGAGCTGTTTTTT
TRBD1 TRBJ2-7 - TRBV6-5 CASTDRDRGYEQYF TGTGCCAGCACCGACCGGGACAGGGGCTACGAGCAGTACTTC
- TRBJ2-3 - TRBV9 CATSMDWASGTDTQYF TGTGCCACCAGCATGGATTGGGCCTCGGGCACAGATACGCAGTATTTT
- TRBJ1-2 - TRBV10-3 CAISPQGSGGYTF TGTGCCATCAGTCCCCAGGGATCGGGTGGCTACACCTTC
- TRBJ2-5 - TRBV5-4 CASSFPGEGETQYF TGTGCCAGCAGTTTTCCAGGGGAAGGAGAGACCCAGTACTTC
- TRBJ2-7 - TRBV14 CASSQPKGRQYF TGTGCCAGCAGCCAACCAAAAGGACGCCAGTACTTC
- TRBJ1-5 - TRBV6-5 CASSFSGRPQFQPQHF TGTGCCAGCAGTTTTTCGGGCAGACCACAGTTTCAGCCCCAGCATTTT
- TRBJ2-6 - TRBV4-1 CASSQERSATGANVLTF TGCGCCAGCAGCCAAGAGAGATCCGCTACTGGGGCCAACGTCCTGACTTTC
- TRBJ1-1 once TRBV7-3 CASSFPGSNTEAFF TGTGCCAGCAGCTTTCCGGGGTCGAACACTGAAGCTTTCTTT
- TRBJ2-2 - TRBV6-4 CASSRSAGSTTGELFF TGTGCCAGCAGTCGTTCGGCAGGGTCGACCACCGGGGAGCTGTTTTTT
- TRBJ1-1 few TRBV29-1 CSVPGEGGMYTEAFF TGCAGCGTGCCAGGGGAAGGAGGGATGTACACTGAAGCTTTCTTT